The 20 T cell receptor beta chains presented below share a single source sample, sequenced in a study of T-cell memory formation after mild COVID-19. TCRdb re-derived calls from the 5' RACE reads in MiXCR, one entry per CDR3 protein. Here the sample spans roughly 600,000 distinct CDR3 sequences, roughly 17% being singletons. The sequenced sample consisted of PBMCs or a T cell subset sorted from them (not recorded which). All receptors derive from an adult woman who had mild COVID-19 (a few samples of this study predate the infection). Cell type and time point are not known.

This clonotype occurred a few times. V gene TRBV6-5 combines with J gene TRBJ2-3, with 11 bases identical to TRBD2. Germline CDR1 reads MNHEY; CDR2 reads SVGAGI. This CDR3 is built from 20 residues. V shed 0 bases, J shed 0 bases, and the junction held 11 bases outside the gene matches. In DNA form, the CDR3 reads TGTGCCAGCAGTTACTCTTTGGGAGGGACTAGCGGAGCTAGCACAGATACGCAGTATTTT. Amino acids: CASSYSLGGTSGASTDTQYF.

The chain recombines TRBV30 with TRBJ1-1, with 8 bases lining up with TRBD1. Germline loops: CDR1 GTSNPN, CDR2 SVGIG (reference sequence). J gave up 5 bases and V 4 bases, and 6 bases lay outside the gene matches. The CDR3 runs 13 residues. The CDR3 loop is CAWNPDRETEAFF. DNA of the CDR3: TGTGCCTGGAACCCGGACAGGGAAACTGAAGCTTTCTTT.

Regarding this clonotype: Likely a read error: the CDR3 ends without its conserved phenylalanine or tryptophan. The rearrangement joins TRBV29-1 to TRBJ2-7; 10 positions agree with TRBD1. The CDR3 has 13 amino acids. Germline loops: CDR1 SQVTM, CDR2 ANQGSEA. The junction had 8 bases not matched to a gene; V was cut back by 5 bases and J by 7 bases. The CDR3 DNA reads as TGCAGCGTTTCCGGGACAGGGGTTGGGGAGCAGTACTTA. It is translated as CSVSGTGVGEQYL.

The V call is TRBV24-1, the J call TRBJ1-1; no clear D. The CDR3 is 13 amino acids. V dropped 4 bases and J dropped 1 base, with 6 bases sitting between them. Germline V lookup: CDR1 KGHDR, CDR2 SFDVKD. The CDR3 spells CATSEEGNTEAFF. The CDR3 DNA is TGTGCCACCAGTGAAGAGGGGAACACTGAAGCTTTCTTT.

This chain uses TRBV4-3 with TRBJ2-7; 8 nucleotides agree with TRBD1. The CDR3 is 17 amino acids. Germline CDR1 reads LGHNA; CDR2 reads YSLEER. V shed 1 base, J shed 0 bases, and the junction held 8 bases outside the gene matches. CDR3 sequence reads: CASSQALGDRHSYEQYF. CDR3 DNA sequence: TGCGCCAGCAGCCAAGCCCTCGGGGACAGGCACTCCTACGAGCAGTACTTC.

This clonotype has only a few counts. The genes are TRBV2 and TRBJ1-6; D is uncertain. Trimming left V 6 bases short and J 8 bases short, with 17 bases between. Germline CDR1 SNHLY, CDR2 FYNNEI. The CDR3 spans 15 residues. The CDR3 region has the DNA TGTGCCAGCAGCGTAGAAGGGAACAGAGATTCACCCCTCCACTTT. Its protein is CASSVEGNRDSPLHF.

This clonotype was detected only a few times. V and J are TRBV7-9 and TRBJ1-1, with unresolved D. Germline CDR1 SEHNR, CDR2 FQNEAQ (reference sequence). The CDR3 loop spans 13 amino acids. Trimming took off 4 bases at V and 1 base at J, with 7 bases between the two ends. This chain's CDR3 is CASSWPRNTEAFF. For the CDR3, the DNA is TGTGCCAGCAGCTGGCCGCGGAACACTGAAGCTTTCTTT.

This clonotype was detected only a few times. The V gene is TRBV6-5, the J gene TRBJ2-1, with 11 bases identical to TRBD2. CDR1 MNHEY and CDR2 SVGAGI come from the germline V gene. The trim removed 0 bases at V and 4 bases at J, leaving 5 bases unmatched. The CDR3 spans 17 residues. The CDR3: CASSYSHLAGGYNEQFF. The CDR3 DNA reads TGTGCCAGCAGTTACTCACACCTAGCGGGGGGATACAATGAGCAGTTCTTC.

The chain links TRBV12-2 to TRBJ1-1; the D segment call TRBD1 is taken from the table without a DNA check. TRBV12-2 is tagged as a pseudogene. The CDR3 sequence is 21 residues long. The chain's CDR3 is CASRRPRRPGPVDRKNTEAFF. The CDR3 DNA reads TGTGCAAGTCGCCGGCCCCGTAGGCCAGGGCCGGTCGACAGGAAGAACACTGAAGCTTTCTTT.

This clonotype was detected only a few times. The chain uses TRBV6-2 or TRBV6-3 and TRBJ2-7, with 8 bases matching TRBD1. CDR3 length equals 13 residues. The V gene's germline CDR1 is MNHEY and CDR2 SVGEGT. Trimming removed 7 bases from V and 3 bases from J; junction bases left unmatched: 5. In DNA form, the CDR3 reads TGTGCCAGCATAAGGACAGGGAGCTACGAGCAGTACTTC. Residues: CASIRTGSYEQYF.

The chain has TRBV7-2 and TRBJ2-2; 7 bases are a match to TRBD2. Germline V gene data show CDR1 as SGHTA and CDR2 as FQGNSA. The CDR3 is 16 amino acids. J lost 1 base, V lost 1 base, and 3 bases had no gene match. The CDR3, as DNA: TGTGCCAGCAGCTTAGTAGCGGGCCTGAACACCGGGGAGCTGTTTTTT. It codes for CASSLVAGLNTGELFF. The variable domain in full, with the rest retrieved from reference TRBV7-2 and TRBJ2-2, is GAGVSQSPSNKVTEKGKDVELRCDPISGHTALYWYRQSLGQGLEFLIYFQGNSAPDKSGLPSDRFSAERTGGSVSTLTIQRTQQEDSAVYLCASSLVAGLNTGELFFGEGSRLTVL.

This clonotype has just a few counts. The chain employs TRBV4-1 and TRBJ2-1, with D unresolved. The CDR3 extends over 12 amino acids. Germline V gene data show CDR1 as MGHRA and CDR2 as YSYEKL. V was trimmed by 0 bases and J by 14 bases, leaving 11 bases between them. In DNA form, the CDR3 reads TGCGCCAGCAGCCAAGATGGCAACGTGGAGTTCTTC. Its protein product is CASSQDGNVEFF.

In its sample, this clonotype was seen a few times. The rearrangement uses TRBV7-9 and TRBJ2-1, with 10 bases that match TRBD2. With 9 bases clipped from V and 5 bases from J, the junction kept 7 bases outside the gene matches. This CDR3 contains 14 residues. Per the germline V gene, CDR1 is SEHNR and CDR2 is FQNEAQ (reference sequence). CDR3 in DNA: TGTGCCAGTCTCCTAGCGGGAGCCGACAATGAGCAGTTCTTC. Encoded protein: CASLLAGADNEQFF.

This clonotype has only a few counts. V gene TRBV6-6 combines with J gene TRBJ2-7; D gene unclear. Germline V gene data show CDR1 as MNHNY and CDR2 as SVGAGI (reference sequence). This CDR3 spans 11 amino acids. Trimming removed 6 bases from V and 3 bases from J, with 6 bases in between. As DNA, the CDR3 is TGTGCCAGCAGGAGCCTCTACGAGCAGTACTTC. This codes for CASRSLYEQYF.

This clonotype has only a few counts. This rearrangement joins TRBV12-3 or TRBV12-4 to TRBJ2-7, with a tentative D call TRBD2 (5 bases). The CDR3 is 12 amino acids. Trimming cost V 8 bases and J 5 bases, with 13 bases left between them. The CDR3 DNA sequence: TGTGCCAGCGGGAGAGGGTGGAACGAGCAGTACTTC. The encoded protein is CASGRGWNEQYF.

This clonotype was seen more than once but under ten times. The chain uses TRBV5-1 and TRBJ2-7, with unresolved D. Looked up from germline, CDR1 is SGHRS and CDR2 is YFSETQ. This CDR3 contains 14 residues. V lost 0 bases and J lost 1, with 8 bases in between. CDR3 sequence (DNA): TGCGCCAGCAGCTTGGAAGCAGAATCCTACGAGCAGTACTTC. This encodes CASSLEAESYEQYF.

This clonotype showed up many times. This rearrangement joins TRBV29-1 to TRBJ2-1; 8 bases line up with TRBD2. The CDR3 consists of 15 residues. CDR1 SQVTM and CDR2 ANQGSEA come from the germline V gene. V lost 0 bases, J lost 9 bases, and 10 bases stayed unmatched. As DNA, the CDR3 is TGCAGCGTTGAAGATTTCCAGCGGGAGTACGGTGAGCAGTTCTTC. Its translation: CSVEDFQREYGEQFF.

There are many counts of this clonotype. Germline is not matched at one junction end, which may reflect a read error. The genes are TRBV7-7 and TRBJ2-2; 10 bases are shared with TRBD2. The CDR3 length is 14 residues. Germline CDR1 is SSHAT and CDR2 is FNYEAQ (reference sequence). The CDR3 nucleotides are TGTGCTAGCAGGACTAGCGGGAACACCGGGGAGCTGTTTTTT. It translates to CASRTSGNTGELFF.

By sample fraction, this clonotype is medium-sized. This chain uses TRBV2 with TRBJ1-2; possible D gene TRBD1, 5 bases. V was pared by 7 bases and J by 4 bases, with 16 bases between. Germline CDR1 SNHLY, CDR2 FYNNEI. This CDR3 comprises 14 residues. The CDR3 protein is CASTMTASSYGYTF. The CDR3 coding sequence is TGTGCCAGCACCATGACAGCCTCGTCCTATGGCTACACCTTC.

The gene calls are TRBV29-1 and TRBJ1-1; D gene unclear. The CDR3 spans 11 residues. V shed 4 bases and J shed 0 bases, with 3 bases lying between them. Looked up from germline, CDR1 is SQVTM and CDR2 is ANQGSEA. The CDR3 bases are TGCAGCGTTGTGGTGAACACTGAAGCTTTCTTT. Protein: CSVVVNTEAFF.